A selection of T cell receptor beta chains follows, all from one sample in a study of cytomegalovirus exposure and HLA in healthy donors. Using immunoSEQ multiplex PCR, the repertoire was profiled, and TCRdb retains in-frame clones only, with some absent. The table records 95,000 to 150,000 clones, about 62% of them present only once. Sequencing input: PBMCs. Receptors originate from a woman aged 40 to 50 in good health and CMV-seropositive. Both conserved end residues are part of each CDR3. Fields, in order: D gene, V gene, clone size, J gene, CDR3 protein, CDR3 DNA. The D gene is left open where the match is weak. Some rows mark clone size as missing; the rest say once, few, many or name a class of expanded clone.

d_gene: TRBD1
v_gene: TRBV30
abundance: NA
j_gene: TRBJ2-3
CDR3aa: CAWSVQGASDTQYF
CDR3nt: TGTGCCTGGAGTGTTCAGGGGGCTTCAGATACGCAGTATTTT

d_gene: TRBD2
v_gene: TRBV6-4
abundance: few
j_gene: TRBJ2-1
CDR3aa: CASSDGTSGDEQFF
CDR3nt: TGTGCCAGCAGCGACGGGACTAGCGGTGATGAGCAGTTCTTC

d_gene: TRBD1
v_gene: TRBV7-9
abundance: NA
j_gene: TRBJ2-3
CDR3aa: CASSLVPRGHGDTQYF
CDR3nt: TGTGCCAGCAGCTTAGTGCCCAGGGGGCATGGAGATACGCAGTATTTT

d_gene: NA
v_gene: TRBV6-1
abundance: NA
j_gene: TRBJ2-2
CDR3aa: CASSLPGELFF
CDR3nt: TGTGCCAGCAGTCTCCCCGGGGAGCTGTTTTTT

d_gene: NA
v_gene: TRBV5-1
abundance: NA
j_gene: TRBJ1-6
CDR3aa: CASRLGGRDSPLHF
CDR3nt: TGCGCCAGCAGACTGGGGGGGCGAGATTCACCCCTCCACTTT

d_gene: NA
v_gene: TRBV7-9
abundance: NA
j_gene: TRBJ1-2
CDR3aa: CASSLVDSYGYTF
CDR3nt: TGTGCCAGCAGCTTAGTCGACAGCTATGGCTACACCTTC

d_gene: TRBD1
v_gene: TRBV2
abundance: NA
j_gene: TRBJ1-5
CDR3aa: CASSPDRGNNQPQHF
CDR3nt: TGTGCCAGCAGCCCCGACAGGGGAAACAATCAGCCCCAGCATTTT

d_gene: NA
v_gene: TRBV7-9
abundance: NA
j_gene: TRBJ2-5
CDR3aa: CASSGWSLTYQETQYF
CDR3nt: TGTGCCAGCAGCGGCTGGTCCCTGACTTACCAAGAGACCCAGTACTTC

d_gene: TRBD2
v_gene: TRBV5-1
abundance: NA
j_gene: TRBJ2-5
CDR3aa: CASSGQGLAGGETQYF
CDR3nt: TGCGCCAGCAGCGGTCAGGGACTAGCGGGGGGAGAGACCCAGTACTTC

d_gene: NA
v_gene: TRBV5-1
abundance: medium-sized
j_gene: TRBJ2-3
CDR3aa: CASSLGRGADTQYF
CDR3nt: TGCGCCAGCAGCTTGGGCAGGGGGGCAGATACGCAGTATTTT

d_gene: TRBD2
v_gene: TRBV6-4
abundance: NA
j_gene: TRBJ2-3
CDR3aa: CASSDSAGAADTQYF
CDR3nt: TGTGCCAGCAGTGACTCGGCGGGAGCGGCAGATACGCAGTATTTT

d_gene: NA
v_gene: TRBV5-1
abundance: NA
j_gene: TRBJ1-2
CDR3aa: CASSWSSSGYTF
CDR3nt: TGCGCCAGCAGCTGGTCGTCTAGTGGCTACACCTTC

d_gene: NA
v_gene: TRBV7-6
abundance: NA
j_gene: TRBJ2-1
CDR3aa: CASSLSPYSSYNEQFF
CDR3nt: TGTGCCAGCAGCTTAAGTCCGTACAGCTCCTACAATGAGCAGTTCTTC

d_gene: NA
v_gene: TRBV25-1
abundance: NA
j_gene: TRBJ2-3
CDR3aa: CASRETWTQYF
CDR3nt: TGTGCCAGCAGAGAGACTTGGACGCAGTATTTT

d_gene: TRBD1
v_gene: TRBV6-1
abundance: NA
j_gene: TRBJ1-2
CDR3aa: CASSGQGADYGYTF
CDR3nt: TGTGCCAGCAGTGGACAGGGGGCGGACTATGGCTACACCTTC

d_gene: TRBD2
v_gene: TRBV6-5
abundance: NA
j_gene: TRBJ2-7
CDR3aa: CASSYGLAGYEQYF
CDR3nt: TGTGCCAGCAGTTACGGACTAGCGGGTTACGAGCAGTACTTC

d_gene: NA
v_gene: TRBV5-1
abundance: NA
j_gene: TRBJ2-2
CDR3aa: CASSLAAGTNTGELFF
CDR3nt: TGCGCCAGCAGCTTGGCCGCGGGTACGAACACCGGGGAGCTGTTTTTT

d_gene: NA
v_gene: TRBV10-1
abundance: NA
j_gene: TRBJ2-2
CDR3aa: CATGTSTGELFF
CDR3nt: TGCGCCACCGGGACAAGCACCGGGGAGCTGTTTTTT

d_gene: TRBD2
v_gene: TRBV5-1
abundance: few
j_gene: TRBJ2-7
CDR3aa: CASSSRLAPLQEYF
CDR3nt: TGCGCCAGCAGCTCTAGACTAGCGCCTCTACAGGAGTACTTC

d_gene: NA
v_gene: TRBV2
abundance: once
j_gene: TRBJ2-5
CDR3aa: CASSEEVDYQETQYF
CDR3nt: TGTGCCAGCAGTGAAGAAGTGGACTACCAAGAGACCCAGTACTTC

d_gene: NA
v_gene: TRBV5-1
abundance: once
j_gene: TRBJ1-1
CDR3aa: CASSFTAGSNTEAFF
CDR3nt: TGCGCCAGCAGCTTCACGGCCGGGAGCAACACTGAAGCTTTCTTT

d_gene: TRBD2
v_gene: TRBV7-9
abundance: once
j_gene: TRBJ2-3
CDR3aa: CASSRTSSEDTQYF
CDR3nt: TGTGCCAGCAGCCGGACTAGCAGTGAAGATACGCAGTATTTT

d_gene: NA
v_gene: TRBV29-1
abundance: NA
j_gene: TRBJ2-3
CDR3aa: CSVEDLRDTQYF
CDR3nt: TGCAGCGTTGAAGATCTTCGAGATACGCAGTATTTT

d_gene: TRBD1
v_gene: TRBV28
abundance: NA
j_gene: TRBJ2-3
CDR3aa: CASSSHTGAMDTQYF
CDR3nt: TGTGCCAGCAGTTCCCACACAGGGGCGATGGATACGCAGTATTTT

d_gene: NA
v_gene: TRBV2
abundance: few
j_gene: TRBJ2-5
CDR3aa: CAIKRNQETQYF
CDR3nt: TGTGCCATCAAGCGGAATCAAGAGACCCAGTACTTC

d_gene: TRBD2
v_gene: TRBV27
abundance: NA
j_gene: TRBJ2-1
CDR3aa: CASSPGTSGYNEQFF
CDR3nt: TGTGCCAGCAGTCCCGGGACTAGCGGATACAATGAGCAGTTCTTC

d_gene: NA
v_gene: TRBV5-1
abundance: NA
j_gene: TRBJ1-1
CDR3aa: CASSYTTGNTEAFF
CDR3nt: TGCGCCAGCAGCTATACGACAGGGAACACTGAAGCTTTCTTT

d_gene: NA
v_gene: TRBV29-1
abundance: NA
j_gene: TRBJ1-1
CDR3aa: CSVVYAGLVTEAFF
CDR3nt: TGCAGCGTTGTGTATGCGGGCCTGGTCACTGAAGCTTTCTTT